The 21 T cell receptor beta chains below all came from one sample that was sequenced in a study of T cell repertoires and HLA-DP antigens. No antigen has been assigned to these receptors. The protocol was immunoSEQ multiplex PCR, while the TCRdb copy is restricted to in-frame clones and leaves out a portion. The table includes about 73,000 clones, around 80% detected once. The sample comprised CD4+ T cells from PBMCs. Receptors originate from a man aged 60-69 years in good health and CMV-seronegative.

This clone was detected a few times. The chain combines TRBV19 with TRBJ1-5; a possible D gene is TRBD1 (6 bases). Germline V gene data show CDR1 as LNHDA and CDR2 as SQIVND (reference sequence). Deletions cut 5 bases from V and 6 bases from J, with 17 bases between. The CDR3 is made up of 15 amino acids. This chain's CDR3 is CASSGPGGAVQPQHF. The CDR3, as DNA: TGTGCCAGTAGTGGACCCGGGGGCGCGGTTCAGCCCCAGCATTTT.

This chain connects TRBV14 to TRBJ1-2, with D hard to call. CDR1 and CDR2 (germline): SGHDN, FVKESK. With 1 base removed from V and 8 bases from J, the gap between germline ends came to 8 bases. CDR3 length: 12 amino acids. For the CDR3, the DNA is TGTGCCAGCAGCCAAGGGTTGAGGGGCTACACCTTC. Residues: CASSQGLRGYTF. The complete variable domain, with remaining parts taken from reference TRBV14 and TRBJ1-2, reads EAGVTQFPSHSVIEKGQTVTLRCDPISGHDNLYWYRRVMGKEIKFLLHFVKESKQDESGMPNNRFLAERTGGTYSTLKVQPAELEDSGVYFCASSQGLRGYTFGSGTRLTVV.

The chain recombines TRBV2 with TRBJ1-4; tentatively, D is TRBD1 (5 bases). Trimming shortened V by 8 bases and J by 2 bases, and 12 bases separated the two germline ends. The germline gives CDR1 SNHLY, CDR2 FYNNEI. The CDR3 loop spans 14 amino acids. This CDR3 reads CASGGQSTNEKLFF. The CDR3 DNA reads TGTGCCAGCGGGGGTCAATCGACTAATGAAAAACTGTTTTTT. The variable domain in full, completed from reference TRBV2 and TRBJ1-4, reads EPEVTQTPSHQVTQMGQEVILRCVPISNHLYFYWYRQILGQKVEFLVSFYNNEISEKSEIFDDQFSVERPDGSNFTLKIRSTKLEDSAMYFCASGGQSTNEKLFFGSGTQLSVL.

The CDR3 here is CASTRDRESYGYTF. The CDR3 coding sequence is TGTGCCAGCACCCGGGACAGGGAAAGCTATGGCTACACCTTC. The genes are TRBV7-2 and TRBJ1-2, with 9 bases identical to TRBD1. CDR1 SGHTA and CDR2 FQGNSA come from the germline V gene. Trimming cost V 7 bases and J 4 bases; bases outside gene matches: 7. This CDR3 has 14 amino acids. The variable domain in full, completed from reference TRBV7-2 and TRBJ1-2, reads GAGVSQSPSNKVTEKGKDVELRCDPISGHTALYWYRQSLGQGLEFLIYFQGNSAPDKSGLPSDRFSAERTGGSVSTLTIQRTQQEDSAVYLCASTRDRESYGYTFGSGTRLTVV.

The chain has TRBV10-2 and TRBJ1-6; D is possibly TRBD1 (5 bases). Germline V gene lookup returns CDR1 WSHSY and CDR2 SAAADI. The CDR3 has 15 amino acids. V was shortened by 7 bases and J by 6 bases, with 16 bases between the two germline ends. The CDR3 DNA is TGCGCCAGCACCTATCAGGGTACCGGTAATTCACCCCTCCACTTT. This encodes CASTYQGTGNSPLHF.

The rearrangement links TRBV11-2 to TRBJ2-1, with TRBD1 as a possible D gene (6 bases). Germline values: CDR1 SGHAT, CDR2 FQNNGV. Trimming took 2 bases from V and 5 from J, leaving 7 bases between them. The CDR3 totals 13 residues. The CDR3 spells CASSLRGNNEQFF. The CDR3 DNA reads TGTGCCAGCAGCTTAAGGGGGAACAATGAGCAGTTCTTC.

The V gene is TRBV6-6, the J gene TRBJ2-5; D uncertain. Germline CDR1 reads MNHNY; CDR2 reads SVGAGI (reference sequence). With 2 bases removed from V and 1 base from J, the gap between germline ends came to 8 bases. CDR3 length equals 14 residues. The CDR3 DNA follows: TGTGCCAGCAGTTACGGGAATTCCCAAGAGACCCAGTACTTC. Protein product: CASSYGNSQETQYF.

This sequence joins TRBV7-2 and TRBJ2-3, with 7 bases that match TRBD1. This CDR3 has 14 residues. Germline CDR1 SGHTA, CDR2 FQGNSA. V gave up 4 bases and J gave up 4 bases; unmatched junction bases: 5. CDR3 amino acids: CASSSQGVPDTQYF. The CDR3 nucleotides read TGTGCCAGCAGCTCCCAGGGGGTTCCAGATACGCAGTATTTT.

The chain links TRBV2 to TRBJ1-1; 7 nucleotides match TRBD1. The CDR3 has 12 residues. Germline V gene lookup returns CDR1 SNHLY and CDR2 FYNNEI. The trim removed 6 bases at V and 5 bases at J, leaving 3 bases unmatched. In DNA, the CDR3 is TGTGCCAGCAGGAGACAGGGTACTGAAGCTTTCTTT. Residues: CASRRQGTEAFF. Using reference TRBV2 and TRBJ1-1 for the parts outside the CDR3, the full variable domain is EPEVTQTPSHQVTQMGQEVILRCVPISNHLYFYWYRQILGQKVEFLVSFYNNEISEKSEIFDDQFSVERPDGSNFTLKIRSTKLEDSAMYFCASRRQGTEAFFGQGTRLTVV.

The CDR3 DNA reads as TGTGCCAGCAGCTCTGGACATTTAAATGAAAAACTGTTTTTT. Translated, it gives CASSSGHLNEKLFF. J is TRBJ1-4 and V is TRBV5-8; possibly TRBD1 for D (5 bases). From germline, CDR1 is SGHTS and CDR2 YDEGEE. Trimming left V 3 bases short and J 5 bases short, with 11 bases between. CDR3 length: 14 amino acids.

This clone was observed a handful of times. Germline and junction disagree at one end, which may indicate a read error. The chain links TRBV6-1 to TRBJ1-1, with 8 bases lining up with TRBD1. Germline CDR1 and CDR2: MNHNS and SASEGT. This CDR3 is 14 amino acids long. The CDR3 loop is CASSPTGGNPEAFF. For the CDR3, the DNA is TGTGCCAGCAGTCCTACAGGGGGGAACCCTGAAGCTTTCTTT.

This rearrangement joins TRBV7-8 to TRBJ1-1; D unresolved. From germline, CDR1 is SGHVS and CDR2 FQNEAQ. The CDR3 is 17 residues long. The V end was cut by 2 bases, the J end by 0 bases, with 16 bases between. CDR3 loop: CASSLIGSGKLNTEAFF. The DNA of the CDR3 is TGTGCCAGCAGCTTAATCGGTTCGGGCAAACTGAACACTGAAGCTTTCTTT.

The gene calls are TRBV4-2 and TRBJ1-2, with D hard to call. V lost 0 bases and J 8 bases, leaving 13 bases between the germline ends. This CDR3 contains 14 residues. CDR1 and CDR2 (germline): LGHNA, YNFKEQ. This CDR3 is CASSQELSGVGYTF. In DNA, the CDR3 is TGTGCCAGCAGCCAAGAACTCTCCGGGGTCGGCTACACCTTC.

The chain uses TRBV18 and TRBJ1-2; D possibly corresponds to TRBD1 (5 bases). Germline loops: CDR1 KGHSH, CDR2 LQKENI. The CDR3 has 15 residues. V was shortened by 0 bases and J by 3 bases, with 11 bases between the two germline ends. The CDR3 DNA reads TGTGCCAGCTCACCACCGGCAGGGAGGGACTATGGCTACACCTTC. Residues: CASSPPAGRDYGYTF.

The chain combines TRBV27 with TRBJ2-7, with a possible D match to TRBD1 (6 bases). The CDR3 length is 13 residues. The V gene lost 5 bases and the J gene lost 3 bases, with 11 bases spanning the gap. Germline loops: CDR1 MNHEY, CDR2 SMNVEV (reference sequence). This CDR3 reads CASSRGQHYEQYF. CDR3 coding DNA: TGTGCCAGCAGTCGCGGACAGCACTACGAGCAGTACTTC.

In DNA form, the CDR3 reads TGTGCCAGCTCACCAGCAGGGCGAGCCAAAAACATTCAGTACTTC. Amino acid sequence: CASSPAGRAKNIQYF. This chain connects TRBV18 to TRBJ2-4; D possibly corresponds to TRBD1 (5 bases). V shed 2 bases and J shed 0 bases, with 8 bases lying between them. Germline V gene lookup returns CDR1 KGHSH and CDR2 LQKENI. CDR3 length equals 15 residues.

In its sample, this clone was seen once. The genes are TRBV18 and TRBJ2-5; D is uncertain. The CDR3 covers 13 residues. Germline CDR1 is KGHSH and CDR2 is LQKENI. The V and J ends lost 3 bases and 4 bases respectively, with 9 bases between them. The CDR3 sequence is CASSPASGETQYF. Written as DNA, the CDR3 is TGTGCCAGCTCACCCGCAAGTGGAGAGACCCAGTACTTC.

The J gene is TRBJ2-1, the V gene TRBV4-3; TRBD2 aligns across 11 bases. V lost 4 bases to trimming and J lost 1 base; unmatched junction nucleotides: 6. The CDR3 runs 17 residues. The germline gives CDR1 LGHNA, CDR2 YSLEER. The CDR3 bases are TGCGCCAGCAGCCGATTTAGCGGGAGGGAATCCTACAATGAGCAGTTCTTC. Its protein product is CASSRFSGRESYNEQFF.

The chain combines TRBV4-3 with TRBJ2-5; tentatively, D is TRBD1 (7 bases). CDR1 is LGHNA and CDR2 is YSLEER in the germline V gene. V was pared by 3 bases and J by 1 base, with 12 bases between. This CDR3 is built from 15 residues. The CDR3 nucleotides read TGCGCCAGCAGCCAGGGAGGACAGGCCCAAGAGACCCAGTACTTC. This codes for CASSQGGQAQETQYF.

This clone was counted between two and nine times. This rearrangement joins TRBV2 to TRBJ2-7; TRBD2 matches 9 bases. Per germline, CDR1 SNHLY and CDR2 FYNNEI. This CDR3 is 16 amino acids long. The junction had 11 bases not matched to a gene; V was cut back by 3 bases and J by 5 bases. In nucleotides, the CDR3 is TGTGCCAGCAGTGATAAGCCAGCGGGGGGACTAGACGAGCAGTACTTC. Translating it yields CASSDKPAGGLDEQYF.

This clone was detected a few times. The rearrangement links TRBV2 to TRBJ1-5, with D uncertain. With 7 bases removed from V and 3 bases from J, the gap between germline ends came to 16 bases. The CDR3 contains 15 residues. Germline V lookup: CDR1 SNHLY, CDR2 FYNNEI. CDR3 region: CASKPESDSNQPQHF. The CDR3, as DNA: TGTGCCAGCAAGCCCGAGTCGGACTCCAATCAGCCCCAGCATTTT.